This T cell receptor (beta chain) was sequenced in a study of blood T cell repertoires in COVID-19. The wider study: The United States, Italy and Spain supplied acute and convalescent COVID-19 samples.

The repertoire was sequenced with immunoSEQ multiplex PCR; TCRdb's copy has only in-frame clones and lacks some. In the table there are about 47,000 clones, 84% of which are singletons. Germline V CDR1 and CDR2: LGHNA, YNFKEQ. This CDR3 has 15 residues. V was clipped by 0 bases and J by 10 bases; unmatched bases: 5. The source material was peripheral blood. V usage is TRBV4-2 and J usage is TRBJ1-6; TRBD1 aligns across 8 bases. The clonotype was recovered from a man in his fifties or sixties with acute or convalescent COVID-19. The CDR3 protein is CASSQEGQERSPLHF. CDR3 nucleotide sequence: TGTGCCAGCAGCCAAGAGGGACAGGAAAGGTCACCCCTCCACTTT.